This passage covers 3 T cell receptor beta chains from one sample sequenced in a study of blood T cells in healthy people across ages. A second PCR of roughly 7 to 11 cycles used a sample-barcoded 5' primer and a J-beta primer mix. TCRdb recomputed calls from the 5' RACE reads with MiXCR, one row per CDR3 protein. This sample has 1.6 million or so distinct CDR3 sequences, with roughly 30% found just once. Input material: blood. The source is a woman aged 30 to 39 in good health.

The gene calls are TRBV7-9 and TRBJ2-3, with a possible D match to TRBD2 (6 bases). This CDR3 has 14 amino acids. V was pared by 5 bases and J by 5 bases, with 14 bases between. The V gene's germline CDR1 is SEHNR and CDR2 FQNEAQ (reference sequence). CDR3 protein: CASSPERVEDTQYF. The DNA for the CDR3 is TGTGCCAGCAGCCCAGAGCGGGTTGAAGATACGCAGTATTTT.

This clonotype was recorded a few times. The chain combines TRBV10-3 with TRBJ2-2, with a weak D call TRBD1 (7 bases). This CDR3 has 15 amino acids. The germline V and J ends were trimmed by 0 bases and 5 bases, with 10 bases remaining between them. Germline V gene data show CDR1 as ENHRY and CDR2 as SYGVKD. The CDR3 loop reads CAISESTGRTGELFF. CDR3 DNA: TGTGCCATCAGTGAGTCGACAGGGAGGACCGGGGAGCTGTTTTTT.

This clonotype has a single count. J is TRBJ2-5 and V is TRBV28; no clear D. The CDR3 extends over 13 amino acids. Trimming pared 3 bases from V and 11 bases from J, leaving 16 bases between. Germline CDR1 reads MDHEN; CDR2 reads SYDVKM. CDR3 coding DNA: TGTGCCAGCAGTTTTGGGCAGCTAAATGAGCAGTACTTC. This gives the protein CASSFGQLNEQYF.